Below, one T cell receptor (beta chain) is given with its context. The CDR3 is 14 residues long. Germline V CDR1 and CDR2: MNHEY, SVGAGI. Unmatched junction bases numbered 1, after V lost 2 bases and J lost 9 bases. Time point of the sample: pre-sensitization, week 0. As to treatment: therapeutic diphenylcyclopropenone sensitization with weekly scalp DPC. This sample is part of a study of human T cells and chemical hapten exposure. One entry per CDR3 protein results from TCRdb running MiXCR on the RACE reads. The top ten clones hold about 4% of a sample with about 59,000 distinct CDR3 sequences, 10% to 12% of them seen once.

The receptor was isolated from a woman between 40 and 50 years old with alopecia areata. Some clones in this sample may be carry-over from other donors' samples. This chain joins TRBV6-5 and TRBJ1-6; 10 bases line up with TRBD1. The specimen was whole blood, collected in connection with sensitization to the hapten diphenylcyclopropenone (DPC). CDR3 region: CASSYGQGGSPLHF. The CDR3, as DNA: TGTGCCAGCAGTTACGGACAGGGGGGTTCACCCCTCCACTTT.